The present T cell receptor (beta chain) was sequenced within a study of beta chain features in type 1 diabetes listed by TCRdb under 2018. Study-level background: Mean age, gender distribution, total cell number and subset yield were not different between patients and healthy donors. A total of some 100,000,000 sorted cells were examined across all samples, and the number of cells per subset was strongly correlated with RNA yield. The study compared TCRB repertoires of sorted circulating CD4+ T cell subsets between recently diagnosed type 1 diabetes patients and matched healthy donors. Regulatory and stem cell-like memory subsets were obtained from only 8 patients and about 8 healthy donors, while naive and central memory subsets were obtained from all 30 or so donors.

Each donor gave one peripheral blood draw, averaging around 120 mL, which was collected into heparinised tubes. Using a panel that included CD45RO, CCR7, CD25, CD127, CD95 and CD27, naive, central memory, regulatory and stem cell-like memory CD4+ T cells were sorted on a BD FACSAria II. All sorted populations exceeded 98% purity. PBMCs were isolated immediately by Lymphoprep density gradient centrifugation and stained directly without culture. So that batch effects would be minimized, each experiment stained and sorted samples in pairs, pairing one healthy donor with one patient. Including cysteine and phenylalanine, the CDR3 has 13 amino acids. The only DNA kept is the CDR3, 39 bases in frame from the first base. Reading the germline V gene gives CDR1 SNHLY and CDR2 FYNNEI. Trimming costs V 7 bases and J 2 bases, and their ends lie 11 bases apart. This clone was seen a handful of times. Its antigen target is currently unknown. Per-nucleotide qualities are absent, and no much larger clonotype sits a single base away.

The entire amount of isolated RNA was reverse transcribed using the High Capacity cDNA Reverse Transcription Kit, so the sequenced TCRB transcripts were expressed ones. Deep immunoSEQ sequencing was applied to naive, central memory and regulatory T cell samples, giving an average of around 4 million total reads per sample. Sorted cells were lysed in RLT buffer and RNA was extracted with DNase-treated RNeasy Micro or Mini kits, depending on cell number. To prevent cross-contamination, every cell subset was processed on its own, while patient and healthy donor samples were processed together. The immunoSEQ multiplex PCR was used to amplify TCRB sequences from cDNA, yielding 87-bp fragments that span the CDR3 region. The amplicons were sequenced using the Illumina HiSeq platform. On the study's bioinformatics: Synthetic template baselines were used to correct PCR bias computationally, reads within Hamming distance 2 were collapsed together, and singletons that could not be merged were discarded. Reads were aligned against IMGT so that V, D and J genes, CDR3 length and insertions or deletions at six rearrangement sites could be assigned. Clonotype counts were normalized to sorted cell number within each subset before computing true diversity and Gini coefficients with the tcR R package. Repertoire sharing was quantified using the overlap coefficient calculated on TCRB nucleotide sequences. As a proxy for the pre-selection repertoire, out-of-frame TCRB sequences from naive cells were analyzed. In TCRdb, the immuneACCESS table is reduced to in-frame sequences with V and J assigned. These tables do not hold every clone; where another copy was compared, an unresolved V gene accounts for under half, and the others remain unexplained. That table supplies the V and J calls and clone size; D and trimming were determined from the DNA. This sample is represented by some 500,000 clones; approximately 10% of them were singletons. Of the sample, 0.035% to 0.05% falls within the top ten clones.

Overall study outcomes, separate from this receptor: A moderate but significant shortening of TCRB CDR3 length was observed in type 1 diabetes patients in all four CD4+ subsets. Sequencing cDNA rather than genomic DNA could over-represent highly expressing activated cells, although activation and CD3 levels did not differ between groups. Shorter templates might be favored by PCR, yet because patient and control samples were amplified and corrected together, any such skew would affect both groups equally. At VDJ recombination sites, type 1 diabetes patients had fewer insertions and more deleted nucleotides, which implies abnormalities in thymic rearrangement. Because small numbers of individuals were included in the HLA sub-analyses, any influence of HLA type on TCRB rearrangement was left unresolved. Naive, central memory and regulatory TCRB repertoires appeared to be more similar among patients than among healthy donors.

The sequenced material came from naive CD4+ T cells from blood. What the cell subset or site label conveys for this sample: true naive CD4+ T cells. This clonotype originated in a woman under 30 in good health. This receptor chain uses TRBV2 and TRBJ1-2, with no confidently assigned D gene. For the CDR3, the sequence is CASKPAPNYGYTF. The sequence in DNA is TGTGCCAGCAAGCCAGCACCAAACTATGGCTACACCTTC.